Listed here are 16 T cell receptor beta chains from one sample, sequenced in a study of human CD8 memory T cell subsets. Libraries of TCR beta chains were produced by 5' RACE (UMI-labeled). Using the 5' RACE reads, TCRdb records one entry per CDR3 protein without DNA. Reported are some 9,600 distinct CDR3 sequences; the ten largest clones contain roughly 9.8%. Input material: CD8+ stem-like memory T cells (TSCM and TCM) sorted from PBMCs. The subset denotes: stem-like memory CD8 T cells (TSTEM), CCR7+ PD-1- TIGIT-. Source of these receptors: a human donor in good health.

The V and J genes are TRBV4-3 and TRBJ2-7. This CDR3 region has 14 residues. The germline gives CDR1 LGHNA, CDR2 YSLEER. The CDR3: CASSQEVGFYEQYF.

Frequency places this clonotype as medium-sized. The gene calls are TRBV28 and TRBJ1-5; TCRdb selects TRBD1, and the lack of DNA leaves this call unchecked. The CDR3 is 18 residues long. The germline CDR1 and CDR2 sequences are MDHEN and SYDVKM. The CDR3 protein is CASSFEGQGSYSNQPQHF.

The V and J genes are TRBV7-9 and TRBJ2-7. This CDR3 spans 11 amino acids. Per the germline V gene, CDR1 is SEHNR and CDR2 is FQNEAQ (reference sequence). The CDR3 reads CASVGDYEQYF.

Its frequency marks this clonotype as medium-sized (0.01 to 0.1%). The chain recombines TRBV12-3 or TRBV12-4 with TRBJ2-1; the D call of TRBD1 rests on TCRdb alone, since no DNA is present to check it. This CDR3 is 18 amino acids long. CDR3 protein: CASSLSARLGGTDNEQFF.

The V and J genes are TRBV4-1 and TRBJ2-7; the TCRdb D gene call, TRBD1, has no DNA to confirm it. CDR3 length: 16 amino acids. The germline CDR1 and CDR2 sequences are MGHRA and YSYEKL. The CDR3 region is CASSQDAGTGYNEQYF.

This clonotype is called medium-sized based on its frequency. The CDR3: CASSLWGAYGYTF. V is TRBV12-3 or TRBV12-4 and J is TRBJ1-2; TCRdb's D gene call, TRBD1, goes unchecked for lack of DNA. The CDR3 runs 13 residues.

The chain joins TRBV15 to TRBJ2-3; TCRdb calls TRBD2, which cannot be checked without DNA. Germline loops: CDR1 LNHNV, CDR2 YYDKDF (reference sequence). This CDR3 has 17 amino acids. CDR3 in amino acids: CATSRGDRGGPTDTQYF.

This clonotype is medium-sized by frequency. The chain recombines TRBV12-3 or TRBV12-4 with TRBJ2-7. This CDR3 spans 15 amino acids. CDR3 residues: CASSLDDRGSYEQYF.

J is TRBJ2-7 and V is TRBV20-1. CDR3 length: 13 amino acids. Germline V gene lookup returns CDR1 DFQATT and CDR2 SNEGSKA (reference sequence). The CDR3 protein is CSARGGFSYEQYF.

This clonotype registers medium-sized by frequency. The CDR3 sequence is CASSQERRHEQYF. The V and J genes are TRBV4-1 and TRBJ2-7. Germline assignment: CDR1 MGHRA and CDR2 YSYEKL. The CDR3 runs to 13 residues.

Measured by frequency, this clonotype is medium-sized. The V gene is TRBV5-5, the J gene TRBJ2-7; TCRdb lists TRBD1, though no DNA is available to test this call. The germline V gene has CDR1 SGHKS and CDR2 YYEKEE (reference sequence). The CDR3 loop spans 13 amino acids. CDR3 sequence reads: CASSLGTGGEQYF.

J is TRBJ2-1 and V is TRBV4-1; the D call from TCRdb, TRBD1, cannot be confirmed without DNA. The CDR3 totals 15 residues. CDR1 and CDR2 (germline): MGHRA, YSYEKL. This CDR3 is CASSQEQGAYNEQFF.

The chain links TRBV12-3 or TRBV12-4 to TRBJ2-7. The CDR3 loop spans 14 amino acids. Here the CDR3 reads CASSLGSFWDEQYF.

This chain joins TRBV7-9 and TRBJ2-1; TCRdb picks TRBD2, but there is no DNA to check that call. Per the germline V gene, CDR1 is SEHNR and CDR2 is FQNEAQ (reference sequence). The CDR3 length is 13 residues. CDR3 loop: CASAGLQGPEQFF.

This rearrangement joins TRBV29-1 to TRBJ1-2; TCRdb outputs TRBD1, but without DNA this stays unchecked. This CDR3 has 12 residues. The germline V gene has CDR1 SQVTM and CDR2 ANQGSEA. This CDR3 is CSATSGGTGYTF.

The rearrangement links TRBV6-6 to TRBJ2-2; the TRBD1 assignment by TCRdb is unverifiable without DNA. CDR3 size: 16 residues. In germline, CDR1 is MNHNY, CDR2 SVGAGI (reference sequence). CDR3 residues: CASSYPEQGDTGELFF.